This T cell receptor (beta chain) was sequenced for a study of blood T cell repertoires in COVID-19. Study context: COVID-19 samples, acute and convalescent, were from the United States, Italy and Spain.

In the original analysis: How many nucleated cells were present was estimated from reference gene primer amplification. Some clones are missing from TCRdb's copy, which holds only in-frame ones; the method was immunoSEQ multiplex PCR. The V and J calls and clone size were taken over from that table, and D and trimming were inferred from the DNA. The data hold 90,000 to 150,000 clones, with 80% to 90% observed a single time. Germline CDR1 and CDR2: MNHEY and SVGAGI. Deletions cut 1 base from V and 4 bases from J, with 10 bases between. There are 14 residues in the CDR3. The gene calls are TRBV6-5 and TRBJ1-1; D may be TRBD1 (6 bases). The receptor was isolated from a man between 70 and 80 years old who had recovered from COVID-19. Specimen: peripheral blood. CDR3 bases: TGTGCCAGCAGTTACTGGCAGGGGAGCACTGAAGCTTTCTTT. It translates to CASSYWQGSTEAFF.